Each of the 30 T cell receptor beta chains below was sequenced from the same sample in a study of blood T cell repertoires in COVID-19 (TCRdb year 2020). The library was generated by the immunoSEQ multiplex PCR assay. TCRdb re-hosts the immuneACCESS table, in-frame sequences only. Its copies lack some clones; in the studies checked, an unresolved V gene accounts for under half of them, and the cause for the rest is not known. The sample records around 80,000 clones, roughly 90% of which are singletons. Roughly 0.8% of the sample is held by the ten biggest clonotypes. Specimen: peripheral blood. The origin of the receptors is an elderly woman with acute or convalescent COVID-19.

The CDR3: CASSYSFQGGTEAFF. The CDR3 DNA reads TGTGCCAGCAGTTACTCGTTCCAGGGAGGCACTGAAGCTTTCTTT. This chain uses TRBV6-2 or TRBV6-3 with TRBJ1-1; a weak D match, TRBD1 (5 bases). The ends were cut back, 0 bases at V and 4 bases at J, with 12 bases in the middle. CDR3 length: 15 residues. The germline CDR1 and CDR2 sequences are MNHEY and SVGEGT.

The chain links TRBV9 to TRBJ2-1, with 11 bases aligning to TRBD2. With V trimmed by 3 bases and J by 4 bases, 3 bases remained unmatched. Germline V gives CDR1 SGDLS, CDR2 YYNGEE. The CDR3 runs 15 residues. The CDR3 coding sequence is TGTGCCAGCAGCGGCGGGACTAGCGGTTACAATGAGCAGTTCTTC. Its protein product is CASSGGTSGYNEQFF.

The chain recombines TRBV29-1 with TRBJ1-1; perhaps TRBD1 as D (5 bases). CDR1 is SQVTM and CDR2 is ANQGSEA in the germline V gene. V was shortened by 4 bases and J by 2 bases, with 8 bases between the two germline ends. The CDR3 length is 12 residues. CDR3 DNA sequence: TGCAGCGTTGGACAGCTTAACACTGAAGCTTTCTTT. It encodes CSVGQLNTEAFF.

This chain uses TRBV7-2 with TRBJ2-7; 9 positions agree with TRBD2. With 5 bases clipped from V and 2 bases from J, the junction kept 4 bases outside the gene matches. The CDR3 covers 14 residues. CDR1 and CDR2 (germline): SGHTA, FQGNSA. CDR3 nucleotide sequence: TGTGCCAGCAGCCCCCGACTAGCGGCCTACGAGCAGTACTTC. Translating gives CASSPRLAAYEQYF.

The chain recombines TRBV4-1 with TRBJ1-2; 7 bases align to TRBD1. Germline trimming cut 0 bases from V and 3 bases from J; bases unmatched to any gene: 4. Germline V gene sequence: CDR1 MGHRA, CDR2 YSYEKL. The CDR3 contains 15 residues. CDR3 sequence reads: CASSQERDSDYGYTF. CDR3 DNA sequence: TGCGCCAGCAGCCAAGAAAGGGACAGCGACTATGGCTACACCTTC.

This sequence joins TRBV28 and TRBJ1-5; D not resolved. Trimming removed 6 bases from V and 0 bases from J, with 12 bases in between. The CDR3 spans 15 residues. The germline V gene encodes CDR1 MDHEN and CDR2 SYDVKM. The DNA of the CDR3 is TGTGCCAGCAGCAGAGGTCGGGTTAGCAATCAGCCCCAGCATTTT. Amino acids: CASSRGRVSNQPQHF.

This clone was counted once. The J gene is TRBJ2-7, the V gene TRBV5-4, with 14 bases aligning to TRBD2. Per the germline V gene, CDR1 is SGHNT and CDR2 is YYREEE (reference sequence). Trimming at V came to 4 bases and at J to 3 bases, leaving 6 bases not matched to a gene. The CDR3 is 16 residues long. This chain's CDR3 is CASSGGTSGSVYEQYF. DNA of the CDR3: TGTGCCAGCAGCGGCGGGACTAGCGGGAGTGTCTACGAGCAGTACTTC.

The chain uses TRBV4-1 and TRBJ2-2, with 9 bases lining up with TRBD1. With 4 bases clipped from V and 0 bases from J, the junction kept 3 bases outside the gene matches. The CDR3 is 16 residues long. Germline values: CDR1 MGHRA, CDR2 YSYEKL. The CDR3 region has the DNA TGCGCCAGCAGCCGGAGACAGGGGGCGAACACCGGGGAGCTGTTTTTT. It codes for CASSRRQGANTGELFF.

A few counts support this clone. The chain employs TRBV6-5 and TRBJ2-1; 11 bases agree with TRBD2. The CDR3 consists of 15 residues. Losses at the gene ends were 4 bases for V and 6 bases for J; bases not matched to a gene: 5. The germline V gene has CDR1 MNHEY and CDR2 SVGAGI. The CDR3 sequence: CASSSYSGGANEQFF. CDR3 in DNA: TGTGCCAGCAGTTCCTATAGCGGGGGGGCCAATGAGCAGTTCTTC.

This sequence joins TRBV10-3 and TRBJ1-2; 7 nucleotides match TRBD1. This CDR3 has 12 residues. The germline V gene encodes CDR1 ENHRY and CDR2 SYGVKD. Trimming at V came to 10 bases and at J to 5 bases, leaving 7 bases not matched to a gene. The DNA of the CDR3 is TGTGCCACCCGGACAGGTGAATATGGCTACACCTTC. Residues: CATRTGEYGYTF.

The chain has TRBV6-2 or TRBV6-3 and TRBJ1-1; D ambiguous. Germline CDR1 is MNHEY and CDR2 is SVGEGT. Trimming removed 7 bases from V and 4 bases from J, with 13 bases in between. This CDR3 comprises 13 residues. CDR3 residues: CASTPGLGTEAFF. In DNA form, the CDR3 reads TGTGCCAGCACCCCCGGGTTGGGCACTGAAGCTTTCTTT.

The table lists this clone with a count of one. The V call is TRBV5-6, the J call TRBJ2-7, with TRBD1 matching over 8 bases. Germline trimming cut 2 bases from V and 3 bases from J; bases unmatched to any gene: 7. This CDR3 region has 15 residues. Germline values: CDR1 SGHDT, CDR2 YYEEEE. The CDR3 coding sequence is TGTGCCAGCAGCTTTTTGGGGACAGGCTTCTACGAGCAGTACTTC. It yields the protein CASSFLGTGFYEQYF.

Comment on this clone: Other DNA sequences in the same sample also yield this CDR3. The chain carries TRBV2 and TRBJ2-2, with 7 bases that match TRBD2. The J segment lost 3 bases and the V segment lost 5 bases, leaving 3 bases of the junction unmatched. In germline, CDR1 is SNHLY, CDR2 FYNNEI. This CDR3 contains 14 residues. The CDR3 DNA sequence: TGTGCCAGCAGTTCCGGGGGGTACACCGGGGAGCTGTTTTTT. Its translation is CASSSGGYTGELFF.

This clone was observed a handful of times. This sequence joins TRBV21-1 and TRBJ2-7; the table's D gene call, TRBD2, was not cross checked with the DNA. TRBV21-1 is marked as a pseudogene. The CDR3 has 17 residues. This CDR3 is CASSAKGRAGSSYEQYF. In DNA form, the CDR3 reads TGTGCCAGCAGCGCCAAGGGCCGGGCGGGGAGCTCCTACGAGCAGTACTTC.

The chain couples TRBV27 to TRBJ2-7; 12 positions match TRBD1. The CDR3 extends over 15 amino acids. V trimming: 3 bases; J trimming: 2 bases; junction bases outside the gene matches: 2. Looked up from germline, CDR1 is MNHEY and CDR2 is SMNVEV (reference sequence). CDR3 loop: CASSLGQGATYEQYF. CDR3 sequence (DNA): TGTGCCAGCAGTTTGGGACAGGGGGCGACCTACGAGCAGTACTTC.

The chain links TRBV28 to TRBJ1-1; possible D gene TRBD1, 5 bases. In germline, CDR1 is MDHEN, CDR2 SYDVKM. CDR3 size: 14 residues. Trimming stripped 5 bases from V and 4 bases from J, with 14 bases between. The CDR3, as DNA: TGTGCCAGCAGTGTCCCCCAGGGTATCACTGAAGCTTTCTTT. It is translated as CASSVPQGITEAFF.

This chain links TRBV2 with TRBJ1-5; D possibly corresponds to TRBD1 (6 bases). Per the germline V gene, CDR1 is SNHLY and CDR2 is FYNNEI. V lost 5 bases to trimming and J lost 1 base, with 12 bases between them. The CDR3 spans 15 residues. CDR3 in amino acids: CASSTMGTSNQPQHF. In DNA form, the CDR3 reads TGTGCCAGCAGTACAATGGGGACAAGCAATCAGCCCCAGCATTTT.

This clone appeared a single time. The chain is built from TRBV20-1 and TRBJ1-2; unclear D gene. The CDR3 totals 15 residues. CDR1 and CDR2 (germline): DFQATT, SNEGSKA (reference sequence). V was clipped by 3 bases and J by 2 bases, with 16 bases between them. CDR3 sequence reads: CSASRSYSMNYGYTF. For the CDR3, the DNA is TGCAGTGCTAGTCGAAGCTACTCAATGAACTATGGCTACACCTTC.

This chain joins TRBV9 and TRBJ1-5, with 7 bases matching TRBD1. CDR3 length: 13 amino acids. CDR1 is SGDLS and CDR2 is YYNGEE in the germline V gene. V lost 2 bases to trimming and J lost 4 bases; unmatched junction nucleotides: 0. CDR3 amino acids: CASSVGQNQPQHF. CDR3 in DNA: TGTGCCAGCAGCGTGGGACAGAATCAGCCCCAGCATTTT.

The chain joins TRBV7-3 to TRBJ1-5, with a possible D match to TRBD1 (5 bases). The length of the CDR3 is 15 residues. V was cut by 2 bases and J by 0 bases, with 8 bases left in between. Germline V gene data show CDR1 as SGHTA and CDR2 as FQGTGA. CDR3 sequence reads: CASSLDSNSNQPQHF. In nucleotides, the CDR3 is TGTGCCAGCAGCTTAGACAGTAATAGCAATCAGCCCCAGCATTTT.

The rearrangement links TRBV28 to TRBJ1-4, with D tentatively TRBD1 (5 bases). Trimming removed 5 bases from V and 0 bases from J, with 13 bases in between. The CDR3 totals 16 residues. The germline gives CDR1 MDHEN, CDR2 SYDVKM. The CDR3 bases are TGTGCCAGCAGTGCTATTGGACACTCAACTAATGAAAAACTGTTTTTT. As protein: CASSAIGHSTNEKLFF.

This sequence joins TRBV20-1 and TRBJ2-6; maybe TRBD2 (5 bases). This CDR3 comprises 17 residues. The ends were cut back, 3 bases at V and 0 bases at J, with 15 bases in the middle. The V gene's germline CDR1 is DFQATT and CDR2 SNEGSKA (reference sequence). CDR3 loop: CSASRRRSLSGANVLTF. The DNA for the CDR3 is TGCAGTGCTAGTAGGAGGAGGTCTCTCTCTGGGGCCAACGTCCTGACTTTC.

The CDR3 loop is CASSEGGNEKLFF. The CDR3, as DNA: TGCGCCAGCAGTGAAGGGGGTAATGAAAAACTGTTTTTT. The chain links TRBV10-1 to TRBJ1-4; D may be TRBD1 (6 bases). From germline, CDR1 is WNHNN and CDR2 SYGVQD (reference sequence). Trimming removed 3 bases from V and 4 bases from J, with 6 bases in between. The CDR3 consists of 13 residues.

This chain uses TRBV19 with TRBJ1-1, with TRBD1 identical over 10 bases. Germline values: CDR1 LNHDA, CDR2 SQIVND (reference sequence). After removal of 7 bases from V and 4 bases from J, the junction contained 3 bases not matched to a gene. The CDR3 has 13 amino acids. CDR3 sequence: CASMRTGGTEAFF. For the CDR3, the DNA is TGTGCCAGTATGCGGACAGGGGGCACTGAAGCTTTCTTT.

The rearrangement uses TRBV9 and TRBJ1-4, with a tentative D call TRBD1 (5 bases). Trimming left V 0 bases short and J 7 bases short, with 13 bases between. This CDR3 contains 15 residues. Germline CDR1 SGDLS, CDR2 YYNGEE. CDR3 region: CASSVAQGFGEKLFF. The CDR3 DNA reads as TGTGCCAGCAGCGTAGCTCAGGGTTTCGGTGAAAAACTGTTTTTT.

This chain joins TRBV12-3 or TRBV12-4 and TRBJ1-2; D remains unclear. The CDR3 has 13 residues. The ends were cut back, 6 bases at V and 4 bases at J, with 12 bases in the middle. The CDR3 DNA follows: TGTGCCAGCAGCCGTAAGCCTAGCTATGGCTACACCTTC. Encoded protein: CASSRKPSYGYTF.

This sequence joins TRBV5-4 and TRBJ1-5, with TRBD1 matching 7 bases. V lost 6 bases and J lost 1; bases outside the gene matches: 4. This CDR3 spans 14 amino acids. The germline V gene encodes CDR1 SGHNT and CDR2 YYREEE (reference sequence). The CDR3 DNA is TGTGCCAGCACCTTACAGGGGAGCAATCAGCCCCAGCATTTT. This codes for CASTLQGSNQPQHF.

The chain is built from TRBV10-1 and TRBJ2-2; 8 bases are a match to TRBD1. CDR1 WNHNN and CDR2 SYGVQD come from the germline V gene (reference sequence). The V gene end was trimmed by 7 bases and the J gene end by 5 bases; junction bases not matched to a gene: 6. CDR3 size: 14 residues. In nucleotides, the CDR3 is TGCGCCAGCAAAGACAGGGGAGGTACCGGGGAGCTGTTTTTT. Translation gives CASKDRGGTGELFF.

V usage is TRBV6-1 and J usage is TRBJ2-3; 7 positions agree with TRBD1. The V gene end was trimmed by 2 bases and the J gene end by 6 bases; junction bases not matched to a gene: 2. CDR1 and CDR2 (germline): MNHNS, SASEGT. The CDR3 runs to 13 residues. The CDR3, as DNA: TGTGCCAGCAGTGAATTACAGGGGGATACGCAGTATTTT. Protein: CASSELQGDTQYF.

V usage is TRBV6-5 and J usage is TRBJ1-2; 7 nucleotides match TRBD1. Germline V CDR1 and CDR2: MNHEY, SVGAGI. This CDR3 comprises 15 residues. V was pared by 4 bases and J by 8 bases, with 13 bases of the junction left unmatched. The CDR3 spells CASSSPGGFSGGYTF. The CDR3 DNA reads TGTGCCAGCAGTTCCCCAGGGGGGTTCTCGGGCGGCTACACCTTC.